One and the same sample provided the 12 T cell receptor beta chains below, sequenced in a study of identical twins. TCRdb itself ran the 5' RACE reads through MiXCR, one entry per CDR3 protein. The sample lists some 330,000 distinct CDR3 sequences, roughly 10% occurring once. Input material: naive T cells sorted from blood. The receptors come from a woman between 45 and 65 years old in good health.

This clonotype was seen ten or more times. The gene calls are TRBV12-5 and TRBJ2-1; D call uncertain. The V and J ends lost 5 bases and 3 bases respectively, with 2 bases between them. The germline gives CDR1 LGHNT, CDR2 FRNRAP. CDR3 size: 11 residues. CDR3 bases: TGTGCTAGTGGTCACTACAATGAGCAGTTCTTC. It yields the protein CASGHYNEQFF.

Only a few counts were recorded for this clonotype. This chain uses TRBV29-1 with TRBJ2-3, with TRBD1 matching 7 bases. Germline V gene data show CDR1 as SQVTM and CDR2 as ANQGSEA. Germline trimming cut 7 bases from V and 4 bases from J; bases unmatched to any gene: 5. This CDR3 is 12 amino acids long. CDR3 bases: TGCAGCGGGGACAGTGGTTCAGATACGCAGTATTTT. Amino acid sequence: CSGDSGSDTQYF.

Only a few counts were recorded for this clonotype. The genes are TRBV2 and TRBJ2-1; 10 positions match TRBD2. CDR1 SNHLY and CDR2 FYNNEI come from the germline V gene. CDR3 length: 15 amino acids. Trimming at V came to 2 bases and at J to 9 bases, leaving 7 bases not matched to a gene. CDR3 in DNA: TGTGCCAGCAGTGAACTGAGCGGGAGGGCCTCTGAGCAGTTCTTC. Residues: CASSELSGRASEQFF.

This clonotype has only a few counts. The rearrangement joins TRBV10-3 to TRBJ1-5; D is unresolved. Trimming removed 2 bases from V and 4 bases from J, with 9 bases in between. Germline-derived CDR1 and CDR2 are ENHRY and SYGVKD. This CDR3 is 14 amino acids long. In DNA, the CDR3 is TGTGCCATCAGTGAGAATCAAGGTAATCAGCCCCAGCATTTT. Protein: CAISENQGNQPQHF.

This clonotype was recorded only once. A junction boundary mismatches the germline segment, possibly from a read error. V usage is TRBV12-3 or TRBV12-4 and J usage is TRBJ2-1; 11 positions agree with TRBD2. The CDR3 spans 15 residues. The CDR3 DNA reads TGTCCCAGCAGTTTAGGCCTAGCGGGAGGCAATGAGCAGTTCTTC. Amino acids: CPSSLGLAGGNEQFF.

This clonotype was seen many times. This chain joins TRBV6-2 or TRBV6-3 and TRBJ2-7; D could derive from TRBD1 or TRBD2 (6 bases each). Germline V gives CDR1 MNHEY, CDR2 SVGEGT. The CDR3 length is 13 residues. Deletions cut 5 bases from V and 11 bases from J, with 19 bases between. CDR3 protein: CASSLGGTVNKYV. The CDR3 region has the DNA TGTGCCAGCAGTCTGGGGGGCACCGTTAATAAGTACGTC.

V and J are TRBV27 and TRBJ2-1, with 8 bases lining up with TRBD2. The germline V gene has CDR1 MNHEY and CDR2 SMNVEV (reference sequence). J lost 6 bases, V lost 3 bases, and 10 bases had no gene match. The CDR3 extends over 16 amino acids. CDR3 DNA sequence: TGTGCCAGCAGTTTTATTAGCGGGACCAATCGCAATGAGCAGTTCTTC. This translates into CASSFISGTNRNEQFF.

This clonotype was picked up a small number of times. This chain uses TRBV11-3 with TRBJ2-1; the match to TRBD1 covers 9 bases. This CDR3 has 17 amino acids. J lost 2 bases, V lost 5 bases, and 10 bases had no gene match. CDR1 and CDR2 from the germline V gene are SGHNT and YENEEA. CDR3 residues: CASSATGTGQPYNEQFF. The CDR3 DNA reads TGTGCCAGCAGCGCCACCGGGACAGGGCAGCCCTACAATGAGCAGTTCTTC.

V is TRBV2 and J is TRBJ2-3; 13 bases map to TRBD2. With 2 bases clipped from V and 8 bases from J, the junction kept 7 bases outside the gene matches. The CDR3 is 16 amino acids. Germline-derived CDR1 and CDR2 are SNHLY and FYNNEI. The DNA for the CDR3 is TGTGCCAGCAGTGAAACTAGCGGGAGGGCCTGGGGTACGCAGTATTTT. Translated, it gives CASSETSGRAWGTQYF.

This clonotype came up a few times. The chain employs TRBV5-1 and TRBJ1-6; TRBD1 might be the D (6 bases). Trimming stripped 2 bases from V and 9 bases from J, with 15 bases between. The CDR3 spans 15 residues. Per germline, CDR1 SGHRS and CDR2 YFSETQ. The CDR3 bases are TGCGCCAGCAGCTTACAGGGAAACGCCATTTCACCCCTCCACTTT. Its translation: CASSLQGNAISPLHF.

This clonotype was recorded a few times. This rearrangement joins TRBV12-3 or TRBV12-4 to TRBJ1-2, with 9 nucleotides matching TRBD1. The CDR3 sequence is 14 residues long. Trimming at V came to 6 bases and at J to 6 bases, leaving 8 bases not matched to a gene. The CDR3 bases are TGTGCCAGCAGCCGACGGGACAGGGTAAATGGCTACACCTTC. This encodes CASSRRDRVNGYTF.

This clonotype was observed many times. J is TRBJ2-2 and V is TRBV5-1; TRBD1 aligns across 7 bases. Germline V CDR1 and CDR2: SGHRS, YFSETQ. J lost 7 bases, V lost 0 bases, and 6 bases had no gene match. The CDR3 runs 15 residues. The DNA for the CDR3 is TGCGCCAGCAGCTTGGGAGGACAGGCTATCGGGGAGCTGTTTTTT. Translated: CASSLGGQAIGELFF. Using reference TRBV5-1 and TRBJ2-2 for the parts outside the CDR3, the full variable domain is KAGVTQTPRYLIKTRGQQVTLSCSPISGHRSVSWYQQTPGQGLQFLFEYFSETQRNKGNFPGRFSGRQFSNSRSEMNVSTLELGDSALYLCASSLGGQAIGELFFGEGSRLTVL.